This T cell receptor (beta chain) derives from a study of T-cell memory formation after mild COVID-19. Regarding this clonotype: Its antigen is still unknown.

A 5'RACE reaction primed in the constant segment made cDNA libraries of TCR alpha and TCR beta, and these carried sample barcodes and UMIs. Using its own MiXCR run on the 5' RACE reads, TCRdb lists one record per CDR3 protein. The sample lists approximately 430,000 distinct CDR3 sequences, roughly a quarter occurring once. Study results and caveats: Clones shrinking from day 15 to 85 showed even CD4/CD8 mixes; later expanders tilted CD4+. Within pre-infection memory, some responding clones were found, suggesting cross-reactive memory joined.

The CDR3 consists of 16 residues. CDR1 and CDR2 (germline): MNHNS, SASEGT. Trimming removed 1 base at V and 3 bases at J, with 14 bases between. The sequence was collected from an adult woman who had mild COVID-19 (a few samples of this study predate the infection). Cell type and time point are not known. Sequenced material: PBMCs or a T cell subset sorted from them (not recorded which). This chain connects TRBV6-1 to TRBJ2-3; D possibly corresponds to TRBD2 (7 bases). The CDR3 sequence is CASSEGSGGRTDTQYF. As DNA, the CDR3 is TGTGCCAGCAGTGAAGGTTCCGGGGGGCGGACAGATACGCAGTATTTT.